This paragraph reports one T cell receptor beta chain. The data derive from a study of radiotherapy plus CTLA-4 blockade in lung cancer. Measured with immunoSEQ multiplex PCR; TCRdb has only the in-frame clones, and not every one. This table has about 110,000 clones, over 75% appearing once. V was clipped by 3 bases and J by 3 bases, with 5 bases between them. Germline V lookup: CDR1 DFQATT, CDR2 SNEGSKA (reference sequence). The CDR3 runs 11 residues. The TCR originated in a human donor with non-small cell lung cancer that progressed on radiotherapy plus ipilimumab. Some clones in this sample may be carry-over from other donors' samples. Sequencing used peripheral blood, obtained from a patient treated with radiotherapy plus ipilimumab. The genes are TRBV20-1 and TRBJ1-2; D is undetermined. In DNA, the CDR3 is TGCAGTGCTAGTGGCGACTATGGCTACACCTTC. It yields the protein CSASGDYGYTF.